The next 21 T cell receptor beta chains were all read from a single sample in a study of cytomegalovirus exposure and HLA in healthy donors. In the PCR, 60 Vbeta and 13 Jbeta primers were used. Some clones are missing from TCRdb's copy, which holds only in-frame ones; the method was immunoSEQ multiplex PCR. The data contain approximately 190,000 clones, 82% of them singletons. The sequencing input was PBMCs. Receptors were obtained from a woman aged 18-29 years in good health and CMV-seronegative.

The chain links TRBV10-1 to TRBJ1-2, with 7 bases lining up with TRBD1. Unmatched junction bases numbered 5, after V lost 0 bases and J lost 7 bases. The CDR3 contains 14 residues. Germline V gives CDR1 WNHNN, CDR2 SYGVQD (reference sequence). The CDR3 sequence is CASSESRTGGGYTF. As DNA, the CDR3 is TGCGCCAGCAGTGAGTCGAGGACAGGCGGTGGCTACACCTTC.

The chain couples TRBV27 to TRBJ1-6; the match to TRBD1 covers 10 bases. This CDR3 region has 15 residues. From germline, CDR1 is MNHEY and CDR2 SMNVEV (reference sequence). V shed 6 bases and J 10 bases; nucleotides not matched to a gene: 9. The CDR3 bases are TGTGCCAGCAGAAGTGAGACAGGGGGCACATCACCCCTCCACTTT. This encodes CASRSETGGTSPLHF.

CDR3 sequence reads: CASSVGQQGRTEAFF. Here the CDR3 DNA reads TGTGCCAGCAGTGTAGGACAACAGGGGAGAACTGAAGCTTTCTTT. The gene calls are TRBV6-1 and TRBJ1-1; 7 bases agree with TRBD1. The trim removed 4 bases at V and 5 bases at J, leaving 10 bases unmatched. Germline assignment: CDR1 MNHNS and CDR2 SASEGT. The CDR3 sequence is 15 residues long.

The J gene is TRBJ1-2, the V gene TRBV5-8, with D possibly being TRBD1 (6 bases). The CDR3 has 12 amino acids. Germline V gene sequence: CDR1 SGHTS, CDR2 YDEGEE. Trimming cost V 5 bases and J 5 bases, with 10 bases left between them. The CDR3 is CASSHRGYGYTF. CDR3 DNA: TGTGCCAGCAGTCATAGGGGGTATGGCTACACCTTC.

The rearrangement uses TRBV6-1 and TRBJ2-7; D is uncertain. Trimming cost V 8 bases and J 2 bases, with 16 bases left between them. The CDR3 has 14 residues. Germline V CDR1 and CDR2: MNHNS, SASEGT. The CDR3: CASDPADTTYEQYF. DNA for the CDR3: TGTGCCAGCGATCCCGCAGACACAACCTACGAGCAGTACTTC.

This chain uses TRBV2 with TRBJ2-3; D is ambiguous. CDR1 and CDR2 from the germline V gene are SNHLY and FYNNEI. V lost 5 bases, J lost 5 bases, and 8 bases lay in between. CDR3 size: 12 residues. CDR3 sequence: CASSQRGDTQYF. The CDR3 coding sequence is TGTGCCAGCAGTCAGCGCGGAGATACGCAGTATTTT.

This clone was seen just once. The rearrangement joins TRBV6-4 to TRBJ2-3; 9 nucleotides line up with TRBD1. The germline gives CDR1 MRHNA, CDR2 SNTAGT. V lost 10 bases and J lost 3; bases outside the gene matches: 14. CDR3 length: 16 residues. The CDR3 DNA reads as TGTGCCATCCCGTTCAGAGGGACAGGGTCGACAGATACGCAGTATTTT. Translated: CAIPFRGTGSTDTQYF.

The chain links TRBV6-4 to TRBJ2-7; perhaps TRBD1 as D (6 bases). V lost 3 bases to trimming and J lost 1 base, with 13 bases between them. CDR1 MRHNA and CDR2 SNTAGT come from the germline V gene. This CDR3 spans 15 amino acids. CDR3 in DNA: TGTGCCAGCAGTGAACAAGGGGGTCCTTCCTACGAGCAGTACTTC. It translates to CASSEQGGPSYEQYF.

This clone occurred once. The chain combines TRBV27 with TRBJ1-5; D not resolved. This CDR3 has 13 amino acids. Germline V gives CDR1 MNHEY, CDR2 SMNVEV (reference sequence). V lost 5 bases to trimming and J lost 1 base, with 6 bases between them. CDR3 DNA: TGTGCCAGCAGTCAGACAAGCAATCAGCCCCAGCATTTT. This codes for CASSQTSNQPQHF.

In regard to this clone: This specimen includes other DNA sequences encoding the same CDR3. The CDR3 sequence: CSARGTVNEQFF. CDR3 sequence (DNA): TGCAGCGCCCGAGGGACAGTCAATGAGCAGTTCTTC. This chain connects TRBV29-1 to TRBJ2-1, with 7 bases aligning to TRBD1. The V segment lost 7 bases and the J segment 6 bases; nucleotides outside the gene matches: 6. This CDR3 is built from 12 residues. Germline lookup yields CDR1 SQVTM and CDR2 ANQGSEA.

The V and J genes are TRBV7-8 and TRBJ2-1, with 9 bases that match TRBD2. CDR1 and CDR2 (germline): SGHVS, FQNEAQ. CDR3 length: 17 amino acids. The trim removed 0 bases at V and 0 bases at J, leaving 3 bases unmatched. This CDR3 reads CASSLAGSGSSYNEQFF. In DNA, the CDR3 is TGTGCCAGCAGCTTAGCCGGTAGCGGGAGCTCCTACAATGAGCAGTTCTTC.

The sample holds a few counts of this clone. The V gene is TRBV30, the J gene TRBJ1-1; D gene ambiguous. Per the germline V gene, CDR1 is GTSNPN and CDR2 is SVGIG (reference sequence). V lost 5 bases, J lost 7 bases, and 14 bases lay in between. The CDR3 length is 12 residues. The CDR3: CAWGEGRVEAFF. The CDR3 region has the DNA TGTGCCTGGGGGGAGGGTCGGGTTGAAGCTTTCTTT.

V usage is TRBV6-5 and J usage is TRBJ2-5; TRBD1 matches at 8 bases. The CDR3 length is 13 residues. Germline values: CDR1 MNHEY, CDR2 SVGAGI. V gave up 7 bases and J gave up 3 bases; unmatched junction bases: 4. This CDR3 is CASNSQGEETQYF. The CDR3 DNA is TGTGCCAGCAACTCACAGGGGGAAGAGACCCAGTACTTC.

The chain is built from TRBV6-1 and TRBJ2-5, with D possibly TRBD2 on 5 matching bases. Trimming shortened V by 5 bases and J by 3 bases, and 16 bases separated the two germline ends. The germline gives CDR1 MNHNS, CDR2 SASEGT. This CDR3 has 15 amino acids. CDR3 DNA sequence: TGTGCCAGCAGTCAACCCCGGGGTAGCGAAGAGACCCAGTACTTC. Translating gives CASSQPRGSEETQYF.

V and J are TRBV5-1 and TRBJ2-3, with unresolved D. Germline V lookup: CDR1 SGHRS, CDR2 YFSETQ. CDR3 size: 13 residues. V was pared by 0 bases and J by 6 bases, with 8 bases between. CDR3: CASSLVVSDTQYF. CDR3 sequence (DNA): TGCGCCAGCAGCTTGGTCGTCTCCGATACGCAGTATTTT.

This clone appeared once. V is TRBV10-3 and J is TRBJ1-1, with 7 bases identical to TRBD1. J gave up 0 bases and V 3 bases, and 25 bases lay outside the gene matches. CDR3 length: 22 amino acids. Germline CDR1 is ENHRY and CDR2 is SYGVKD. The CDR3 loop is CAISDWLFTPRDARGLNTEAFF. The CDR3 nucleotides are TGTGCCATCAGTGATTGGCTTTTTACCCCCCGGGATGCGAGGGGGCTGAACACTGAAGCTTTCTTT.

The chain employs TRBV6-5 and TRBJ2-7; a weak D match, TRBD2 (5 bases). Looked up from germline, CDR1 is MNHEY and CDR2 is SVGAGI. The V and J ends lost 5 bases and 3 bases respectively, with 14 bases between them. This CDR3 has 14 amino acids. The CDR3 here is CASSQNVGGYEQYF. The CDR3 DNA sequence: TGTGCCAGCAGTCAGAACGTAGGAGGCTACGAGCAGTACTTC.

J is TRBJ2-1 and V is TRBV5-1, with TRBD2 matching over 10 bases. Per the germline V gene, CDR1 is SGHRS and CDR2 is YFSETQ. V was clipped by 4 bases and J by 9 bases; unmatched bases: 13. This CDR3 spans 16 amino acids. Written as DNA, the CDR3 is TGCGCCAGCAGCCTGACACCGGGACTAGCGCTAAGTGAGCAGTTCTTC. This gives the protein CASSLTPGLALSEQFF.

The V call is TRBV19, the J call TRBJ1-5; tentative D call: TRBD1 (5 bases). Germline V CDR1 and CDR2: LNHDA, SQIVND (reference sequence). There are 13 residues in the CDR3. Trimming left V 3 bases short and J 6 bases short, with 9 bases between. This chain's CDR3 is CASSILGGQPQHF. CDR3 bases: TGTGCCAGTAGTATCTTGGGGGGTCAGCCCCAGCATTTT.

The chain recombines TRBV5-6 with TRBJ2-1; 9 bases are a match to TRBD1. With 6 bases clipped from V and 6 bases from J, the junction kept 13 bases outside the gene matches. The CDR3 runs to 16 residues. CDR1 and CDR2 from the germline V gene are SGHDT and YYEEEE. As DNA, the CDR3 is TGTGCCAGCAACCCTCATCCGGGACAGGGTATCAATGAGCAGTTCTTC. Translating it yields CASNPHPGQGINEQFF.

This chain's CDR3 is CASSLGQAAPYEQYF. The CDR3 coding sequence is TGTGCCAGCAGCTTAGGACAGGCGGCGCCCTACGAGCAGTACTTC. The genes are TRBV11-2 and TRBJ2-7; maybe TRBD1 (6 bases). The germline CDR1 and CDR2 sequences are SGHAT and FQNNGV. Deletions cut 1 base from V and 2 bases from J, with 12 bases between. The CDR3 consists of 15 residues.